The present TCR beta chain was sequenced within a study of blood T cell repertoires in COVID-19. Study in general: Italy, Spain and the United States were the sources of the convalescent and acute COVID-19 samples.

Authors' analysis steps: By means of reference gene primer amplification, nucleated cell counts were estimated. Libraries were prepared by immunoSEQ multiplex PCR; TCRdb keeps only in-frame clonotypes and omits some of them. The D gene and trimming were derived from the DNA, and the V and J assignments and clone size from that table. There are around 280,000 clones in the sample; about nine tenths occur only once, and 11% lies in the top ten. The CDR3 runs to 14 residues. Per germline, CDR1 MNHNS and CDR2 SASEGT. V trimming: 1 base; J trimming: 7 bases; junction bases outside the gene matches: 3. The TCR comes from a woman in her twenties or thirties with COVID-19, enrolled during active disease. This chain joins TRBV6-1 and TRBJ1-4; 7 nucleotides agree with TRBD1. The sample consisted of peripheral blood. The CDR3 sequence: CASSEGQGFEKLFF. The CDR3 DNA reads as TGTGCCAGCAGTGAAGGACAGGGTTTTGAAAAACTGTTTTTT.